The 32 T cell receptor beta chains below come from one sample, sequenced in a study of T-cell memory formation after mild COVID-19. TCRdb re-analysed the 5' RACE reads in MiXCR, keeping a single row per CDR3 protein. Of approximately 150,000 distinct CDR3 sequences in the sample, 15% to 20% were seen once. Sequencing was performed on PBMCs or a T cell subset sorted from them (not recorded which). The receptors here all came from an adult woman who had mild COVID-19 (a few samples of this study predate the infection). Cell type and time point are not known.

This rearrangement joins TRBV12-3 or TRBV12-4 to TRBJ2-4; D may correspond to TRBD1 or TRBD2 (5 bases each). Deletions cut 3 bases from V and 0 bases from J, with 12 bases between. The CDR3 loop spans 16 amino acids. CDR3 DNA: TGTGCCAGCAGTTTTCTAACGGGGACAGCCAAAAACATTCAGTACTTC. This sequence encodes CASSFLTGTAKNIQYF.

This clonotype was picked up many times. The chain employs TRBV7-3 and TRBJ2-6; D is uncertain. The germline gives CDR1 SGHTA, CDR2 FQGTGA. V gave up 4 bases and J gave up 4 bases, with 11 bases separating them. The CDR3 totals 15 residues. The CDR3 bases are TGTGCCAGCAGCTCTCAGTTATCCGGGGCCAACGTCCTGACTTTC. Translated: CASSSQLSGANVLTF.

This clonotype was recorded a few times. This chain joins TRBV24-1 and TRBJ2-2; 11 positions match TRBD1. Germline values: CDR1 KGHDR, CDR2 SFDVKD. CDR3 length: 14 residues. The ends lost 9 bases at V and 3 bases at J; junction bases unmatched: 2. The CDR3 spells CATRGQGDTGELFF. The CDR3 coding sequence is TGTGCCACCCGGGGACAGGGGGACACCGGGGAGCTGTTTTTT.

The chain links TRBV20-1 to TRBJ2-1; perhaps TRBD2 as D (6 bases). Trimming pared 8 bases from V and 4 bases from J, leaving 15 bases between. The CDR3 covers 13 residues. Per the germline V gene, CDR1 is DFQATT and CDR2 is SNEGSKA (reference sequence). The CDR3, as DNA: TGCAGTTCGAGCGGGCCCGTGTACAATGAGCAGTTCTTC. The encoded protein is CSSSGPVYNEQFF.

This CDR3 reads CASSRQGFGYTF. The CDR3, as DNA: TGTGCCAGCAGCCGACAGGGTTTCGGCTACACCTTC. The J gene is TRBJ1-2, the V gene TRBV27; 7 bases fit TRBD1. Germline values: CDR1 MNHEY, CDR2 SMNVEV (reference sequence). After removal of 6 bases from V and 8 bases from J, the junction contained 6 bases not matched to a gene. This CDR3 contains 12 residues.

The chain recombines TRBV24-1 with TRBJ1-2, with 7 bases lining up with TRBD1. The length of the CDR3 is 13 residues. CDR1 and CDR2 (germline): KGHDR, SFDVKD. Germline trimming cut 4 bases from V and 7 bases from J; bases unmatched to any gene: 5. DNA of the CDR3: TGTGCCACCAGTGACCACAGGGGACGTGGCTACACCTTC. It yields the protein CATSDHRGRGYTF.

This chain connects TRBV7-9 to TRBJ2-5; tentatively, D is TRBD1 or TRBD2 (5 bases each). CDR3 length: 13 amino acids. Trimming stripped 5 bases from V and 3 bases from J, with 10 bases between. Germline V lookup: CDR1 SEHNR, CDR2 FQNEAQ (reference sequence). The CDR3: CASSRDQKETQYF. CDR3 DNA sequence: TGTGCCAGCAGCCGGGACCAGAAAGAGACCCAGTACTTC.

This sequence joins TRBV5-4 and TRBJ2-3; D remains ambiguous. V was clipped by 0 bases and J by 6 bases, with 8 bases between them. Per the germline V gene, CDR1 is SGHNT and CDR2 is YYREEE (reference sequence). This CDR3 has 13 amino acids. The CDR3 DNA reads TGTGCCAGCAGCTTGGATTCAGTTGATACGCAGTATTTT. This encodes CASSLDSVDTQYF.

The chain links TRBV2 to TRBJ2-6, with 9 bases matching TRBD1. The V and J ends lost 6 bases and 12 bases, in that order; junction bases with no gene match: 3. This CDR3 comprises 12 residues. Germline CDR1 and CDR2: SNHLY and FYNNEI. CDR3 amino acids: CASRGDRAVLTF. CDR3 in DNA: TGTGCCAGCAGGGGGGACAGGGCCGTCCTGACTTTC.

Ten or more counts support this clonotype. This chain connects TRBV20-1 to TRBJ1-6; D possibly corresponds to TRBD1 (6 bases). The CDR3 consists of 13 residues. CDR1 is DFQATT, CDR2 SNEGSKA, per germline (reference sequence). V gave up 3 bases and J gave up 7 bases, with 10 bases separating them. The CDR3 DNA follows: TGCAGTGCTAGGGACAGCGGAAATTCACCCCTCCACTTT. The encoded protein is CSARDSGNSPLHF.

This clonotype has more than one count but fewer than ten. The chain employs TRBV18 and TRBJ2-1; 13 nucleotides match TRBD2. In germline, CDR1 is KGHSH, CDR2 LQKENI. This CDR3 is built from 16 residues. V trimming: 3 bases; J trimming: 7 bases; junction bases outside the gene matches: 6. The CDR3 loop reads CASSPSGLAGNNEQFF. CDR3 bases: TGTGCCAGCTCACCTTCGGGACTAGCGGGAAATAATGAGCAGTTCTTC.

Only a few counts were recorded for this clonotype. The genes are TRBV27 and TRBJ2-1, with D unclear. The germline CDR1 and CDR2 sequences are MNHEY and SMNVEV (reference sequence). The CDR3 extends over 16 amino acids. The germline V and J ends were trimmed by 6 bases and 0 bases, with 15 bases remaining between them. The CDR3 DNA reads TGTGCCAGCAGCTCCCGACCCACTGGCTCCTACAATGAGCAGTTCTTC. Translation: CASSSRPTGSYNEQFF.

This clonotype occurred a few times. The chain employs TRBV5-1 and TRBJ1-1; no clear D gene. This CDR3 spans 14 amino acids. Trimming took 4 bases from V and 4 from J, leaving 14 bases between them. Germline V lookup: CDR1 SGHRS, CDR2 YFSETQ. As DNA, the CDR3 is TGCGCCAGCAGCCCTGGAACGGCCGGCACTGAAGCTTTCTTT. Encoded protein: CASSPGTAGTEAFF.

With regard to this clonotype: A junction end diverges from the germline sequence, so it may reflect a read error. CDR3 in amino acids: CATSRDLGRRNF. In DNA, the CDR3 is TGTGCCACCAGCAGAGACTTAGGCCGGAGGAATTTT. J is TRBJ2-3 and V is TRBV15, with a tentative D call TRBD2 (5 bases). In germline, CDR1 is LNHNV, CDR2 YYDKDF (reference sequence). The CDR3 loop spans 12 amino acids. The full variable domain, with the rest looked up from reference TRBV15 and TRBJ2-3, is DAMVIQNPRYQVTQFGKPVTLSCSQTLNHNVMYWYQQKSSQAPKLLFHYYDKDFNNEADTPDNFQSRRPNTSFCFLDIRSPGLGDTAMYLCATSRDLGRRNFGPGTRLTVL.

Here the CDR3 DNA reads TGTGCCAGCAGTGCCGCCCTGAGCTATGGCTACACCTTC. This translates into CASSAALSYGYTF. This sequence joins TRBV6-5 and TRBJ1-2, with D hard to call. V lost 5 bases and J lost 4, with 11 bases in between. This CDR3 has 13 amino acids. Germline CDR1 and CDR2: MNHEY and SVGAGI.

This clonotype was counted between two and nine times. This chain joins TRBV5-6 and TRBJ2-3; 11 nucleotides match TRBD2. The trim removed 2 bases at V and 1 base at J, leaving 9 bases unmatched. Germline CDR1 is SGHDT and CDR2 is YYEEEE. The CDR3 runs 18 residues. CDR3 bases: TGTGCCAGCAGCTTTACTAGCGGGGGAAACTCCCGCACAGATACGCAGTATTTT. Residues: CASSFTSGGNSRTDTQYF.

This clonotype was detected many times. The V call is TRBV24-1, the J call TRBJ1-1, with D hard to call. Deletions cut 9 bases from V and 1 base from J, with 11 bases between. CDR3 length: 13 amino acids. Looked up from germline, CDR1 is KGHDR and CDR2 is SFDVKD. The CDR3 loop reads CATPRPPNTEAFF. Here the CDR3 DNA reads TGTGCCACCCCGCGACCGCCGAACACTGAAGCTTTCTTT.

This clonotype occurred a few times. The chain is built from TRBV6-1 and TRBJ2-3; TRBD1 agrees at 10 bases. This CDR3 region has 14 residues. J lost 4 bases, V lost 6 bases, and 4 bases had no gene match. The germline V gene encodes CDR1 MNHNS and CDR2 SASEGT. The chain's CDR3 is CASSWDRGSDTQYF. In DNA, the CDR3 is TGTGCCAGCAGCTGGGACAGGGGTTCAGATACGCAGTATTTT.

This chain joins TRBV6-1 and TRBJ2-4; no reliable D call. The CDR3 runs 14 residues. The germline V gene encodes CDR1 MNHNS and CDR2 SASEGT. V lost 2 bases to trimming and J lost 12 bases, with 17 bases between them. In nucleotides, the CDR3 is TGTGCCAGCAGTGAACCCCCCGTCCCCGTTGATCAGTACTTC. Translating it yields CASSEPPVPVDQYF.

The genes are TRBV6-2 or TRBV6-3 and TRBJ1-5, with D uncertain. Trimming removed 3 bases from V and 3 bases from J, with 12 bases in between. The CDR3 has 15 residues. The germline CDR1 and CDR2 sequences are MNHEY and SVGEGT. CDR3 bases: TGTGCCAGCAGTTATTCAGGACGGAACAATCAGCCCCAGCATTTT. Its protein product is CASSYSGRNNQPQHF.

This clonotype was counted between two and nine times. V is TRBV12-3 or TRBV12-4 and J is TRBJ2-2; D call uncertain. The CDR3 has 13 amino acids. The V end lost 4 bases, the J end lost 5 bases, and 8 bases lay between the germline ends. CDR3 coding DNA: TGTGCCAGCAGTTCCGGATGGACCGGGGAGCTGTTTTTT. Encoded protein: CASSSGWTGELFF.

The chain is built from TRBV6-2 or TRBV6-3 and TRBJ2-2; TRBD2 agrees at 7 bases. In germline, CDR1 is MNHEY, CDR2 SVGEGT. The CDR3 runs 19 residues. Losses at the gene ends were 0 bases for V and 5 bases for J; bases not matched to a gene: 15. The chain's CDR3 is CASSYSTPRAGVGTGELFF. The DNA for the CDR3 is TGTGCCAGCAGTTACTCCACCCCTCGGGCGGGAGTAGGAACCGGGGAGCTGTTTTTT.

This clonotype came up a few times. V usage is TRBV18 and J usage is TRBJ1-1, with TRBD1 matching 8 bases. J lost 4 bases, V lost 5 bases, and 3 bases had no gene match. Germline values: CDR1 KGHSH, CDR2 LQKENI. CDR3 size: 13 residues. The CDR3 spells CASSGQGLTEAFF. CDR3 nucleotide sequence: TGTGCCAGCTCAGGACAGGGACTCACTGAAGCTTTCTTT.

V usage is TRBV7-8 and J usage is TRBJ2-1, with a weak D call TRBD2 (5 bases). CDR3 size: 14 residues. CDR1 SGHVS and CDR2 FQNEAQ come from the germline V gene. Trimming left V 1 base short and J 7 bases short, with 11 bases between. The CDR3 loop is CASSLEGGPNEQFF. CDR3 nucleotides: TGTGCCAGCAGCTTAGAAGGCGGGCCTAATGAGCAGTTCTTC.

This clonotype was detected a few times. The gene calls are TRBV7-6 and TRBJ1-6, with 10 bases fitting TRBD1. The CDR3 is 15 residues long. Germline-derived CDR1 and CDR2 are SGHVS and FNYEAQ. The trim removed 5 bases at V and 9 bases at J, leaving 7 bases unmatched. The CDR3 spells CASSKDRGRGSPLHF. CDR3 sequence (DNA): TGTGCCAGCAGCAAAGACAGGGGGCGCGGTTCACCCCTCCACTTT.

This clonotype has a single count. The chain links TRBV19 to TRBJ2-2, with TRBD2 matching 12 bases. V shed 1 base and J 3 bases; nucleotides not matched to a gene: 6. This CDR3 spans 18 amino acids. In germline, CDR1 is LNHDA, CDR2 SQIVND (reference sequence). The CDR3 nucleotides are TGTGCCAGTAGTATAGGAGGACTAGCGGGAAGGTACACCGGGGAGCTGTTTTTT. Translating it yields CASSIGGLAGRYTGELFF.

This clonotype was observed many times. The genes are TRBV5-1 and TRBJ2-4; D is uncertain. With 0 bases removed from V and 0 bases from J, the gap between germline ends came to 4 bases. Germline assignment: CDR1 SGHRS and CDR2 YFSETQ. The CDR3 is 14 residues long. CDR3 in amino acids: CASSLALAKNIQYF. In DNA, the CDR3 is TGCGCCAGCAGCTTGGCCTTAGCCAAAAACATTCAGTACTTC.

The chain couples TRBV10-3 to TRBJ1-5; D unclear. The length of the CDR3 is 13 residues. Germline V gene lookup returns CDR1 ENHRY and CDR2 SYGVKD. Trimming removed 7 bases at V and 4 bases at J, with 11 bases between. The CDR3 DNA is TGTGCCATCATGTCGGCAGCTAATCAGCCCCAGCATTTT. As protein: CAIMSAANQPQHF.

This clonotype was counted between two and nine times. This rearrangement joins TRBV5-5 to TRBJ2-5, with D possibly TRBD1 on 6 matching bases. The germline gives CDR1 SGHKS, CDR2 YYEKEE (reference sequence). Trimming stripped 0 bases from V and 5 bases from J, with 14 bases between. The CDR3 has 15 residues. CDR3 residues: CASSLETGSWETQYF. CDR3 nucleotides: TGTGCCAGCAGCTTGGAGACAGGCAGCTGGGAGACCCAGTACTTC. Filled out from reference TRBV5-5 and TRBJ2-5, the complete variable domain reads DAGVTQSPTHLIKTRGQQVTLRCSPISGHKSVSWYQQVLGQGPQFIFQYYEKEERGRGNFPDRFSARQFPNYSSELNVNALLLGDSALYLCASSLETGSWETQYFGPGTRLLVL.

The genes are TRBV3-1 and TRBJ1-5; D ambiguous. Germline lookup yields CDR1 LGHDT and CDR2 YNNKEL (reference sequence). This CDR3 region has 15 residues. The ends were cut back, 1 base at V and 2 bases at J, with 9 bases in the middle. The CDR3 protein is CASSQVPGGNQPQHF. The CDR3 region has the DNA TGTGCCAGCAGCCAAGTCCCGGGTGGCAATCAGCCCCAGCATTTT.

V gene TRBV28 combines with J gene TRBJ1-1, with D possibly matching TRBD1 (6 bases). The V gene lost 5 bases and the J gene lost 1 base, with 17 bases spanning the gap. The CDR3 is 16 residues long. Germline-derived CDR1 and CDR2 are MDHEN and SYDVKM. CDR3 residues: CASSPLDRDKNTEAFF. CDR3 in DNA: TGTGCCAGCAGTCCGCTCGACCGGGACAAGAACACTGAAGCTTTCTTT.

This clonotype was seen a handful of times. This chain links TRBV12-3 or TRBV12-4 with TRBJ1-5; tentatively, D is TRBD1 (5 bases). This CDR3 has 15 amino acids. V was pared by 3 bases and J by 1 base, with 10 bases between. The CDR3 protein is CASSFISGSNQPQHF. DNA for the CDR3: TGTGCCAGCAGTTTCATCTCAGGGAGCAATCAGCCCCAGCATTTT.